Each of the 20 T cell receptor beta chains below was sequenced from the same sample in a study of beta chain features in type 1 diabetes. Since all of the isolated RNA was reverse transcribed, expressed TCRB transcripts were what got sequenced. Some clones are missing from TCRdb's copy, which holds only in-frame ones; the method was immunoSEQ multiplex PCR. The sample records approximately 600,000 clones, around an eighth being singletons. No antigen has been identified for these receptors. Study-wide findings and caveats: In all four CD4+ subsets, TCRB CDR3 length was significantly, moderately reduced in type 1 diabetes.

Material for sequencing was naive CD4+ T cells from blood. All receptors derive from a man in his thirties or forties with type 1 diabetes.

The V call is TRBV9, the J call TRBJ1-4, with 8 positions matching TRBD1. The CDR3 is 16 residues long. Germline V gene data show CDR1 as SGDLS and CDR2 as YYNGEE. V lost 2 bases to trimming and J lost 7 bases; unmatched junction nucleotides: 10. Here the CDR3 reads CASSVGMTGVREKLFF. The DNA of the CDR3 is TGTGCCAGCAGCGTCGGGATGACAGGGGTACGTGAAAAACTGTTTTTT.

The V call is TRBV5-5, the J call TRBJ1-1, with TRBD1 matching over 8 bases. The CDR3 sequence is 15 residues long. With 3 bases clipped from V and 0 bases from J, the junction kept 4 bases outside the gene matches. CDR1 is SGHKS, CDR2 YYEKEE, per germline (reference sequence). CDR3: CASSYMGQVNTEAFF. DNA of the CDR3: TGTGCCAGCAGCTATATGGGACAGGTGAACACTGAAGCTTTCTTT.

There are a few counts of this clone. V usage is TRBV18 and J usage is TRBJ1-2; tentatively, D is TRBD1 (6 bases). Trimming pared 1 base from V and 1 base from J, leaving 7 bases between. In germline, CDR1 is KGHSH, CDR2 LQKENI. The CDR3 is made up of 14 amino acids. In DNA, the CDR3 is TGTGCCAGCTCACCACAGGACAGTAACTATGGCTACACCTTC. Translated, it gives CASSPQDSNYGYTF.

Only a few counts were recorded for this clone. CDR3 sequence (DNA): TGTGCCAGCAGCCTCGGAGGGGCGAGCGCCTATGGCTACACCTTC. Its protein is CASSLGGASAYGYTF. This chain joins TRBV6-5 and TRBJ1-2, with D perhaps TRBD1 (5 bases). Looked up from germline, CDR1 is MNHEY and CDR2 is SVGAGI. The CDR3 extends over 15 amino acids. V shed 6 bases and J shed 4 bases, with 18 bases lying between them.

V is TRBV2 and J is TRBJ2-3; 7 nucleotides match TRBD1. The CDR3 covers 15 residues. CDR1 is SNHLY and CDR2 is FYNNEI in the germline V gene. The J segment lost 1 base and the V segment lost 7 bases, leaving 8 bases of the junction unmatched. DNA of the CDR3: TGTGCCAGCAATAAGACAGGGTCTGGCACAGATACGCAGTATTTT. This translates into CASNKTGSGTDTQYF.

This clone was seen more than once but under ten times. The CDR3 bases are TGCGCCAGCAGCCAAGATGGGGTGGACAGGGGCACAGATACGCAGTATTTT. It yields the protein CASSQDGVDRGTDTQYF. The chain recombines TRBV4-3 with TRBJ2-3; 8 bases fit TRBD1. The CDR3 consists of 17 residues. Germline V gene sequence: CDR1 LGHNA, CDR2 YSLEER. V trimming: 0 bases; J trimming: 1 base; junction bases outside the gene matches: 6.

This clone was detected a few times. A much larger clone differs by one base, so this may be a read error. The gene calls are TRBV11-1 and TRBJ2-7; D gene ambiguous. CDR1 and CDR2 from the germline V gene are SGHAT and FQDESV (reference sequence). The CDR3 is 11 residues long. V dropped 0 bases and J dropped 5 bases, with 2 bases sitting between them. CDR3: CASSLAHEQYF. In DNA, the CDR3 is TGTGCCAGCAGCTTAGCCCACGAGCAGTACTTC. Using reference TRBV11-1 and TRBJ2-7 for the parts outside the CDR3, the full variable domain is EAEVAQSPRYKITEKSQAVAFWCDPISGHATLYWYRQILGQGPELLVQFQDESVVDDSQLPKDRFSAERLKGVDSTLKIQPAELGDSAMYLCASSLAHEQYFGPGTRLTVT.

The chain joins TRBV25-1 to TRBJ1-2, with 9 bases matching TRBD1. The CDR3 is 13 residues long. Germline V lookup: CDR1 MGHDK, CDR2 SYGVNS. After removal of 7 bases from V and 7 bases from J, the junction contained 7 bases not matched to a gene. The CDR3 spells CASTLGTGSGYTF. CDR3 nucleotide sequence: TGTGCCAGCACCCTCGGGACAGGGAGTGGCTACACCTTC.

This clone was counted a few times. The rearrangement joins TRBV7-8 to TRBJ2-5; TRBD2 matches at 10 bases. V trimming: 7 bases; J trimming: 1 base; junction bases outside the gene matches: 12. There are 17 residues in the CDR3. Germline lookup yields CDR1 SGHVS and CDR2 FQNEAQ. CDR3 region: CASTLPSGGQTQETQYF. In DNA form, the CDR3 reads TGTGCCAGCACCCTCCCTAGCGGGGGCCAGACCCAAGAGACCCAGTACTTC.

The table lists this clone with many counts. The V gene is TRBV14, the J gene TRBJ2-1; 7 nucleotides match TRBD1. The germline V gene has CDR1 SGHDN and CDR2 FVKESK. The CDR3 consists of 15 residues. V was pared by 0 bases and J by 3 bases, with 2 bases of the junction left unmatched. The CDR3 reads CASSQDGTDYNEQFF. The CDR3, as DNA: TGTGCCAGCAGCCAAGACGGGACAGACTACAATGAGCAGTTCTTC.

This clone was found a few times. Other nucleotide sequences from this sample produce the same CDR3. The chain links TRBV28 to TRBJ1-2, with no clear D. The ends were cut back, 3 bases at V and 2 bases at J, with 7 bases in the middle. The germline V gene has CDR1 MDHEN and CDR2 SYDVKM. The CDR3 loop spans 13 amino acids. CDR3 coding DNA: TGTGCCAGCAGTTTGGCAATCAACTATGGCTACACCTTC. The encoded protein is CASSLAINYGYTF.

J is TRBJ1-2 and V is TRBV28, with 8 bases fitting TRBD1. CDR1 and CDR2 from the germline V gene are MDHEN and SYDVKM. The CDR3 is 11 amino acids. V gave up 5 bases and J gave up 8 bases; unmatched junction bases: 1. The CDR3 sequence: CASSGQGGYTF. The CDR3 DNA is TGTGCCAGCAGTGGACAGGGAGGCTACACCTTC.

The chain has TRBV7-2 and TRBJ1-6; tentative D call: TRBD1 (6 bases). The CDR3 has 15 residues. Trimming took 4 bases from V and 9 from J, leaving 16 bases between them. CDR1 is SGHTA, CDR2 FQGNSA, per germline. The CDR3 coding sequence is TGTGCCAGCAGCTCACCCCCAGGGGCGAGTTCACCCCTCCACTTT. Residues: CASSSPPGASSPLHF.

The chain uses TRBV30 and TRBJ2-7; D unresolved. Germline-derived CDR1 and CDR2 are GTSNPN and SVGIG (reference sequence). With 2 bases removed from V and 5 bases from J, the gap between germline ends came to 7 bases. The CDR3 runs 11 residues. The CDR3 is CAWSIAHEQYF. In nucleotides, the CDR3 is TGTGCCTGGAGTATCGCCCACGAGCAGTACTTC.

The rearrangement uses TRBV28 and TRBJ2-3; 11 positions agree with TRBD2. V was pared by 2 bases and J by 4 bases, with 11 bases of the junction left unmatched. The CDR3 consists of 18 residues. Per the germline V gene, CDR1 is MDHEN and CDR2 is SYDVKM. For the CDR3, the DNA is TGTGCCAGCAGTTTACTGGGGCTGGGACTAGCGGTCGCAGATACGCAGTATTTT. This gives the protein CASSLLGLGLAVADTQYF.

The CDR3 nucleotides are TGTGCCAGCAGCTCCCAGGGGCATGGCTACACCTTC. This gives the protein CASSSQGHGYTF. The chain is built from TRBV5-4 and TRBJ1-2; D perhaps matches TRBD1 (6 bases). Trimming cost V 3 bases and J 6 bases, with 9 bases left between them. CDR1 and CDR2 (germline): SGHNT, YYREEE (reference sequence). The CDR3 runs to 12 residues.

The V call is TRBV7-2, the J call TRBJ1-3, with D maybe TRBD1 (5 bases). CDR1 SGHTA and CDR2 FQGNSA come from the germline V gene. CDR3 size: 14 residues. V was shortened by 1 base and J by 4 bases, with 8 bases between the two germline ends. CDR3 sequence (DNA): TGTGCCAGCAGCTTAGGGCCAGGGGGAAACACCATATATTTT. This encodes CASSLGPGGNTIYF.

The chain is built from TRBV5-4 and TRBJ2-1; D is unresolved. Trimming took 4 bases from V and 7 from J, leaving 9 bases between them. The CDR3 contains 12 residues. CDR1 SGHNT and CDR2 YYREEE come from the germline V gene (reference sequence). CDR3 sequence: CASSLPVNEQFF. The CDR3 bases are TGTGCCAGCAGCCTCCCCGTAAATGAGCAGTTCTTC.

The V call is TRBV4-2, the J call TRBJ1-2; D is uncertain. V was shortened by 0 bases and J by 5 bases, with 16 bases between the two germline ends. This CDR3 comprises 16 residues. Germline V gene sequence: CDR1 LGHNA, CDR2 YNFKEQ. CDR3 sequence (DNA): TGTGCCAGCAGCCAAGATCTAGTCAGAGAATTTTATGGCTACACCTTC. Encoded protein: CASSQDLVREFYGYTF.

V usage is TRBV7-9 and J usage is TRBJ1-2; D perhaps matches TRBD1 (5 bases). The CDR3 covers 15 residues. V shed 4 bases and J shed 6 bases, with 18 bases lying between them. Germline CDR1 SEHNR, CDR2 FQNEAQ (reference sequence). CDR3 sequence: CASSWTGTLNHGYTF. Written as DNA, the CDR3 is TGTGCCAGCAGCTGGACCGGGACGCTGAATCATGGCTACACCTTC.